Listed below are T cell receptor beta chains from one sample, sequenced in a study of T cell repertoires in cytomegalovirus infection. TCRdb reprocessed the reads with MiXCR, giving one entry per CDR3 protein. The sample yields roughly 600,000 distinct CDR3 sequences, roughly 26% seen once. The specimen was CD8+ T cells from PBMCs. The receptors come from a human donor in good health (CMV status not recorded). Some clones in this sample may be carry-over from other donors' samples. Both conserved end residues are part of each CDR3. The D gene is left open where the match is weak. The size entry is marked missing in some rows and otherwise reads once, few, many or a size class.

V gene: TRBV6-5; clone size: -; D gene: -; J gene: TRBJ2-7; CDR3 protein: CASSYSTMPTGLYEQYF; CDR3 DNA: TGTGCCAGCAGTTACTCTACTATGCCCACAGGTCTCTACGAGCAGTACTTC
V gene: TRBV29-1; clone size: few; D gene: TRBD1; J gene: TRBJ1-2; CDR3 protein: CSVATGGAGYTF; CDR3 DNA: TGCAGCGTGGCGACAGGGGGCGCCGGCTACACCTTC
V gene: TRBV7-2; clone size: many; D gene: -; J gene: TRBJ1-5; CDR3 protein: CASSLGSYNQPQHF; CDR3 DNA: TGTGCCAGCAGCTTAGGAAGCTACAATCAGCCCCAGCATTTT
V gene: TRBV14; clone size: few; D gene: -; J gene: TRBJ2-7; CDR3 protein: CASSLPGGYYEQYF; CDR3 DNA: TGTGCCAGCAGCCTCCCCGGGGGCTACTACGAGCAGTACTTC
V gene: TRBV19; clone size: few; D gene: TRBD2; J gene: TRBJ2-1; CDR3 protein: CASSGTSDEQFF; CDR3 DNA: TGTGCCAGTTCCGGGACTAGCGATGAGCAGTTCTTC
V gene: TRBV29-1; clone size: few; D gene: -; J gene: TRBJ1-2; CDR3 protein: CSVALYSGEGNLYGYTF; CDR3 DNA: TGCAGCGTTGCACTATATTCTGGAGAGGGGAATCTCTATGGCTACACCTTC
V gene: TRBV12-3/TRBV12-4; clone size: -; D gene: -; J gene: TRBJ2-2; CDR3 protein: CASTFSGLAGELFF; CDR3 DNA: TGTGCCAGCACCTTCTCAGGGCTGGCCGGGGAGCTGTTTTTT
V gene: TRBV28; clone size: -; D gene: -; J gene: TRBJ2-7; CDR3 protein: CASSLPLSYEQYF; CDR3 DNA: TGTGCCAGCAGTTTGCCCCTCTCCTACGAGCAGTACTTC
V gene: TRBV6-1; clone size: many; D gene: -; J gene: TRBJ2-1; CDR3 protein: CASKWGAWQFF; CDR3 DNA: TGTGCCAGCAAGTGGGGGGCCTGGCAGTTCTTC
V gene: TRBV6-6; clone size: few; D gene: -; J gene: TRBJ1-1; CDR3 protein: CASKTGPGAEAFF; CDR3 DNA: TGTGCCTCCAAGACGGGTCCGGGAGCTGAAGCTTTCTTT
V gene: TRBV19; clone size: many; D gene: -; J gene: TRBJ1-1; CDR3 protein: CASSGTEAFF; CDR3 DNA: TGTGCCAGTAGTGGAACTGAAGCTTTCTTT
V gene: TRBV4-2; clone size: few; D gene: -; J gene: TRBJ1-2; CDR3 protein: CASSGGMGISYGYTF; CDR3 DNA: TGTGCCAGCAGCGGAGGGATGGGGATTTCCTATGGCTACACCTTC
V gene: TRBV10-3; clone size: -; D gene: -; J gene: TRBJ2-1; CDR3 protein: CAISEGRGGTYNEQFF; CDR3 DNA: TGTGCCATCAGTGAAGGTAGGGGGGGGACCTACAATGAGCAGTTCTTC
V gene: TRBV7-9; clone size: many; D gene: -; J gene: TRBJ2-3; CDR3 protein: CASSFLRDRGRLAGIADTQYF; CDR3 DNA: TGTGCCAGCAGCTTTCTCCGGGACAGGGGGCGACTAGCGGGGATCGCAGATACGCAGTATTTT
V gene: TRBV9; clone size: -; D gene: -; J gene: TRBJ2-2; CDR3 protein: CASSVADRNTGELFF; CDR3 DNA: TGTGCCAGCAGCGTAGCCGACCGGAACACCGGGGAGCTGTTTTTT
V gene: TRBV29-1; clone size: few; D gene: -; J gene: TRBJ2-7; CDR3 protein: CSVEDLSSSYEQYF; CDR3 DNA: TGCAGCGTTGAAGATCTTAGCAGCTCCTACGAGCAGTACTTC
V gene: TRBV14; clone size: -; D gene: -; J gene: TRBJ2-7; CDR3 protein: CASSPYRGEQYF; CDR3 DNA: TGTGCCAGCAGCCCTTACCGGGGGGAGCAGTACTTC
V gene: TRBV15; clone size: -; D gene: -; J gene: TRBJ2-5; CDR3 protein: CATSRGQQETQYF; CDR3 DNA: TGTGCCACCAGCAGAGGACAGCAAGAGACCCAGTACTTC
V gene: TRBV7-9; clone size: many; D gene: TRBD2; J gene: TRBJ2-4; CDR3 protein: CASSATSGGYIAKNIQYF; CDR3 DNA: TGTGCCAGCAGCGCGACTAGCGGGGGATACATAGCCAAAAACATTCAGTACTTC
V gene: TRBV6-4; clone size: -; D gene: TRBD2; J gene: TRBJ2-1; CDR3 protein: CASSDGLAGGLDEQFF; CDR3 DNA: TGTGCCAGCAGTGACGGGCTAGCGGGGGGGCTGGATGAGCAGTTCTTC
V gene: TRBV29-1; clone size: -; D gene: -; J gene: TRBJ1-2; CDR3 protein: CSVVLPEGYTF; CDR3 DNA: TGCAGCGTTGTTTTGCCAGAAGGCTACACCTTC
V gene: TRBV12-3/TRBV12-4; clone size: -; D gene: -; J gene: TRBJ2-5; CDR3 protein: CASSFILAKQETQYF; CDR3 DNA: TGTGCCAGCAGTTTCATACTAGCTAAACAAGAGACCCAGTACTTC
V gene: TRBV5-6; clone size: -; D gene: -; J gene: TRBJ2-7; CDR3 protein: CASAGLSEQYF; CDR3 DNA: TGTGCCAGCGCTGGACTCTCCGAGCAGTACTTC
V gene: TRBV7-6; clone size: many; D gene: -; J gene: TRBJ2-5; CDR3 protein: CASSLVYTLQETQYF; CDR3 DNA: TGTGCCAGCAGCTTAGTTTACACACTTCAAGAGACCCAGTACTTC
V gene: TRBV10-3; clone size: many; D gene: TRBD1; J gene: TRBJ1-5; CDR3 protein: CAILVTGGSSNQPQHF; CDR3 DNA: TGTGCCATATTAGTCACAGGGGGTTCGAGCAATCAGCCCCAGCATTTT
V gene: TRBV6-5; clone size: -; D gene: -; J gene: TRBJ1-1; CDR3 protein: CASSYDKRGNTEAFF; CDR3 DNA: TGTGCCAGCAGTTACGACAAGCGGGGAAACACTGAAGCTTTCTTT
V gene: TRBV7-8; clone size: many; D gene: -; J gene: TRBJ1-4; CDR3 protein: CASSPSEKLFF; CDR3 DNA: TGTGCCAGCAGCCCAAGCGAAAAACTGTTTTTT
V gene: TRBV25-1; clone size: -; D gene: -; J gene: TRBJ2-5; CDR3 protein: CASSGGTTQYF; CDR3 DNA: TGTGCAAGCAGTGGGGGCACGACCCAGTACTTC
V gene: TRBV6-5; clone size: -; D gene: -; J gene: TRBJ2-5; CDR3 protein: CASSYARKTQYF; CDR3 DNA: TGTGCCAGCAGTTACGCTCGAAAGACCCAGTACTTC
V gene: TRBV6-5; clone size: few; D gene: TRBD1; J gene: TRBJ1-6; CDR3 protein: CASTAPGTGARHVWNSPLHF; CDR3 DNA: TGTGCCAGCACCGCACCCGGGACAGGGGCGAGGCACGTTTGGAATTCACCCCTCCACTTT
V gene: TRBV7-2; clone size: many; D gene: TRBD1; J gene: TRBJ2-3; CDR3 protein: CASSLLGQSTDTQYF; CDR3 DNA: TGTGCCAGCAGCTTACTGGGACAGAGCACAGATACGCAGTATTTT
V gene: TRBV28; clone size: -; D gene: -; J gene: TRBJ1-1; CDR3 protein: CASSPGEGYTEAFF; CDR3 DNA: TGTGCCAGCAGCCCTGGAGAGGGCTACACTGAAGCTTTCTTT
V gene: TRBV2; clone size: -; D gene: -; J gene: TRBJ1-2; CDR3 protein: CASSDAGVREGGYTF; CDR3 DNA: TGTGCCAGCAGTGACGCCGGAGTTAGGGAGGGAGGCTACACCTTC
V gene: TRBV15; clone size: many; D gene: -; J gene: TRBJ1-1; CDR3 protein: CATSRDDRLYGYTEAFF; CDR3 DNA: TGTGCCACCAGCAGAGACGACCGGTTGTACGGGTACACTGAAGCTTTCTTT
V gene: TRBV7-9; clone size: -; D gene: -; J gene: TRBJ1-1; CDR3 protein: CASSLEGAPMNTEAFF; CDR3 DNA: TGTGCCAGCAGCTTAGAAGGGGCGCCGATGAACACTGAAGCTTTCTTT
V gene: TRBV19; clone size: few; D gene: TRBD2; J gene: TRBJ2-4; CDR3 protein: CASSVSGGAAKNIQYF; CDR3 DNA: TGTGCCAGTAGTGTTAGCGGGGGGGCGGCCAAAAACATTCAGTACTTC
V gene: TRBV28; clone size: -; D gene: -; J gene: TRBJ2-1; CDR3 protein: CASSHRGQYNEQFF; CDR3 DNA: TGTGCCAGCAGCCACCGGGGTCAGTACAATGAGCAGTTCTTC
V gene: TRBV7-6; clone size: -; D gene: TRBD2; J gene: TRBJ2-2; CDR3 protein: CASTFGLAGNTGELFF; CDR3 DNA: TGTGCCAGCACCTTCGGACTAGCGGGGAACACCGGGGAGCTGTTTTTT
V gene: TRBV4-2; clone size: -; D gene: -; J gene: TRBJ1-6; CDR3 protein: CASSQDLDTRNSPLHF; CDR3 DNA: TGTGCCAGCAGCCAAGATTTGGACACTCGTAATTCACCCCTCCACTTT
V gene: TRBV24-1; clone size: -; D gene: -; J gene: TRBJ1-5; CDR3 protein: CATSDFPGGYPNGYYSNQPQHF; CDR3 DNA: TGTGCCACCAGTGATTTTCCCGGGGGGTACCCAAATGGCTACTATAGCAATCAGCCCCAGCATTTT
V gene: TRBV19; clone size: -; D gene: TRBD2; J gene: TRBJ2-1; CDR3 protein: CASSISGLAGVYNEQFF; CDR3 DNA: TGTGCCAGTAGTATATCGGGACTAGCGGGGGTTTACAATGAGCAGTTCTTC
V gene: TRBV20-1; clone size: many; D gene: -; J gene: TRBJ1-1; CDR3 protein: CSARKLGTVEAFF; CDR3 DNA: TGCAGTGCTAGAAAACTCGGAACGGTTGAAGCTTTCTTT
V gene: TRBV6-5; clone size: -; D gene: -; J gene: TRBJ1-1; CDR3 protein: CASSSAGGTEAFF; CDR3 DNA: TGTGCCAGCAGTTCGGCTGGGGGAACTGAAGCTTTCTTT
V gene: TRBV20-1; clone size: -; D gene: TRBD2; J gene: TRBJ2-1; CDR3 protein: CSAREPAGGVNEQFF; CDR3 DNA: TGCAGTGCTAGAGAGCCAGCGGGGGGAGTAAATGAGCAGTTCTTC
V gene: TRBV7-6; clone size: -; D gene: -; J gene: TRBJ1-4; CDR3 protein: CASSFQGEKLFF; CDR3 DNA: TGTGCCAGCAGCTTTCAAGGTGAAAAACTGTTTTTT
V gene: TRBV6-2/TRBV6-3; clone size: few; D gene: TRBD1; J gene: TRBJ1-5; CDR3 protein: CASSPTGGTQPQHF; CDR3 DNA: TGTGCCAGCAGTCCTACAGGGGGAACTCAGCCCCAGCATTTT
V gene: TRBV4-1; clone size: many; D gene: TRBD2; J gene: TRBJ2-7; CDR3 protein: CASSHLTSGAYEQYF; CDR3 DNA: TGCGCCAGCAGCCATCTGACTAGCGGGGCCTACGAGCAGTACTTC
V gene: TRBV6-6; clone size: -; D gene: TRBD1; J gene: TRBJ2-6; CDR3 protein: CASSYSGQGASSGANVLTF; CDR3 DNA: TGTGCCAGCAGTTACTCGGGACAGGGGGCTAGCTCTGGGGCCAACGTCCTGACTTTC
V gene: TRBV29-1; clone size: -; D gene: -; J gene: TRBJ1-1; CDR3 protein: CSVDILGHGGPEAFF; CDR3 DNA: TGCAGCGTTGACATACTGGGTCACGGAGGTCCTGAAGCTTTCTTT
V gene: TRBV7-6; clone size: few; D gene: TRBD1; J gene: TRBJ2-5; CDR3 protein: CASSGHRGLGETQYF; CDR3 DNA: TGTGCCAGCAGCGGCCACAGGGGGCTGGGGGAGACCCAGTACTTC
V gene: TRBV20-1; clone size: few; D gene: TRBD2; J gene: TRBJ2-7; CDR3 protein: CSAIGGDIRWYEQYF; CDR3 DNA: TGCAGTGCAATCGGGGGGGACATCAGGTGGTACGAGCAGTACTTC
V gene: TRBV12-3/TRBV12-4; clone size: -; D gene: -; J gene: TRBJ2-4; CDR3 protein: CASSFILPGIAKNIQYF; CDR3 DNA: TGTGCCAGCAGTTTTATCTTGCCAGGGATAGCCAAAAACATTCAGTACTTC
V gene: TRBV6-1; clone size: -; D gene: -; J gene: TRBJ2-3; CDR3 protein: CASSRTADTQYF; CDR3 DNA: TGTGCCAGCAGTCGGACTGCAGATACGCAGTATTTT
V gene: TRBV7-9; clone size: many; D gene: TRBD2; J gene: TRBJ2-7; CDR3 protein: CASTAREGPYEQYF; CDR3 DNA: TGTGCCAGCACCGCCCGGGAGGGTCCCTACGAGCAGTACTTC
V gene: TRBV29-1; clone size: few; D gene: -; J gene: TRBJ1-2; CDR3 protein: CSVEDPPNGYTF; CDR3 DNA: TGCAGCGTTGAAGATCCACCGAACGGCTACACCTTC
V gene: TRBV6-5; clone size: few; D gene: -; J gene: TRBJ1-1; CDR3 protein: CASEAVGGNTEAFF; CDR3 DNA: TGTGCCAGCGAGGCCGTAGGGGGGAACACTGAAGCTTTCTTT
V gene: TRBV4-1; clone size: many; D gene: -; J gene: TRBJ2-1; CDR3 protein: CASSQVLGSYNEQFF; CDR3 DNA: TGCGCCAGCAGCCAAGTCTTAGGCTCCTACAATGAGCAGTTCTTC
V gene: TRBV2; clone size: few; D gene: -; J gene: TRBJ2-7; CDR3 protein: CASDRDTGEQYF; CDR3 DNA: TGTGCCAGCGACCGGGACACCGGCGAGCAGTACTTC
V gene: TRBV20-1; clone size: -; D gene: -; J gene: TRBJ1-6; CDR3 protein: CSAPGAMYNSPLHF; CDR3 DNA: TGCAGTGCCCCTGGGGCTATGTATAATTCACCCCTCCACTTT